These 30 T cell receptor beta chains came from one sample sequenced in a study of CD4 T cells in relation to SARS-CoV-2 and coronaviruses (dated by TCRdb to about 2021). CD4+ T cells from unexposed donors were collected before the COVID-19 pandemic (2011-2018). After 10 to 11 days of culture, CD4+ T cells were isolated with the EasySep CD4+ T cell isolation kit. No antigen is known for these receptors. Library preparation was by the immunoSEQ multiplex PCR assay. As stored in TCRdb, this immuneACCESS dataset retains in-frame rearrangements with V and J assigned. A fraction of the clones does not appear; measured against another copy, unresolved V genes explain less than half of the discrepancy, and the remainder lacks a known reason. Within this sample are 15,000 to 20,000 clones, with around three quarters of them counted one time only. Clones ranked in the top ten supply over 25% of the sample.

What was sequenced was CD4+ T cells from PBMCs, cultured in vitro. The receptors here all came from a human donor in good health.

The chain employs TRBV4-1 and TRBJ2-3, with TRBD2 matching over 10 bases. Germline V gene sequence: CDR1 MGHRA, CDR2 YSYEKL. This CDR3 has 16 residues. Trimming at V came to 1 base and at J to 9 bases, leaving 10 bases not matched to a gene. CDR3 DNA: TGCGCCAGCAGCCAAGCGGTTCTAGCGGGGGCGTCGACGCAGTATTTT. This encodes CASSQAVLAGASTQYF.

The rearrangement joins TRBV25-1 to TRBJ1-1, with 9 bases fitting TRBD1. Germline V gene sequence: CDR1 MGHDK, CDR2 SYGVNS. This CDR3 spans 18 amino acids. Trimming cost V 4 bases and J 3 bases; bases outside gene matches: 15. CDR3 sequence reads: CASSVSIDPRTGDTEAFF. The CDR3 DNA reads as TGTGCCAGCAGTGTATCCATAGACCCCCGGACAGGGGACACTGAAGCTTTCTTT.

The V call is TRBV2, the J call TRBJ2-3; 7 positions agree with TRBD1. The CDR3 consists of 15 residues. With V trimmed by 6 bases and J by 8 bases, 14 bases remained unmatched. Germline-derived CDR1 and CDR2 are SNHLY and FYNNEI. CDR3 nucleotide sequence: TGTGCCAGCAGCTTACAGGGGAGTTCACAGGGTACGCAGTATTTT. It encodes CASSLQGSSQGTQYF. The full variable domain, with the rest looked up from reference TRBV2 and TRBJ2-3, is EPEVTQTPSHQVTQMGQEVILRCVPISNHLYFYWYRQILGQKVEFLVSFYNNEISEKSEIFDDQFSVERPDGSNFTLKIRSTKLEDSAMYFCASSLQGSSQGTQYFGPGTRLTVL.

This clone was detected only a few times. CDR3 loop: CASGDRDANEQFF. The CDR3 DNA follows: TGTGCCAGTGGGGACAGGGACGCTAATGAGCAGTTCTTC. The chain links TRBV27 to TRBJ2-1, with 9 bases identical to TRBD1. Germline CDR1 and CDR2: MNHEY and SMNVEV (reference sequence). V shed 9 bases and J 7 bases; nucleotides not matched to a gene: 7. This CDR3 is built from 13 residues.

CDR3 sequence reads: CATSRDGIAGDTGELFF. Written as DNA, the CDR3 is TGTGCCACCAGCAGAGATGGAATAGCGGGGGACACCGGGGAGCTGTTTTTT. This chain uses TRBV15 with TRBJ2-2; 9 positions match TRBD2. The V segment lost 0 bases and the J segment 3 bases; nucleotides outside the gene matches: 5. CDR1 and CDR2 (germline): LNHNV, YYDKDF (reference sequence). The CDR3 runs 17 residues.

This rearrangement joins TRBV4-1 to TRBJ2-1, with D possibly TRBD1 on 7 matching bases. CDR3 length: 17 residues. Trimming took 5 bases from V and 6 from J, leaving 23 bases between them. Germline CDR1 reads MGHRA; CDR2 reads YSYEKL. CDR3 nucleotide sequence: TGCGCCAGCAGCTTCTACGCCGGGGCAGGGGGAGGCAATGAGCAGTTCTTC. It specifies CASSFYAGAGGGNEQFF.

The chain is built from TRBV5-1 and TRBJ1-4, with D perhaps TRBD1 (6 bases). The V gene lost 0 bases and the J gene lost 7 bases, with 16 bases spanning the gap. CDR3 size: 16 residues. Germline V gene lookup returns CDR1 SGHRS and CDR2 YFSETQ. The CDR3 sequence is CASSLAPQGEGEKLFF. The DNA of the CDR3 is TGCGCCAGCAGCTTGGCCCCACAGGGTGAGGGTGAAAAACTGTTTTTT.

The J gene is TRBJ2-4, the V gene TRBV2, with 8 nucleotides matching TRBD1. Germline CDR1 reads SNHLY; CDR2 reads FYNNEI. V was clipped by 6 bases and J by 0 bases; unmatched bases: 1. This CDR3 has 14 residues. CDR3 in DNA: TGTGCCAGCAGGACAGGGGTAGCCAAAAACATTCAGTACTTC. This encodes CASRTGVAKNIQYF.

V gene TRBV14 combines with J gene TRBJ2-3; D not resolved. The CDR3 loop spans 15 amino acids. The germline V and J ends were trimmed by 2 bases and 2 bases, with 11 bases remaining between them. CDR1 SGHDN and CDR2 FVKESK come from the germline V gene. The CDR3 here is CASSQNRRTTDTQYF. In DNA form, the CDR3 reads TGTGCCAGCAGCCAAAATAGACGGACCACAGATACGCAGTATTTT.

The chain links TRBV30 to TRBJ1-1, with 10 bases identical to TRBD1. The CDR3 has 13 residues. V lost 4 bases, J lost 9 bases, and 8 bases stayed unmatched. Germline V CDR1 and CDR2: GTSNPN, SVGIG (reference sequence). CDR3 sequence: CAWTGTGDPQAFF. DNA of the CDR3: TGTGCCTGGACCGGGACAGGGGACCCCCAAGCTTTCTTT. Looking up the rest from reference TRBV30 and TRBJ1-1 gives the full variable domain: SQTIHQWPATLVQPVGSPLSLECTVEGTSNPNLYWYRQAAGRGLQLLFYSVGIGQISSEVPQNLSASRPQDRQFILSSKKLLLSDSGFYLCAWTGTGDPQAFFGQGTRLTVV.

The table lists this clone with a few counts. The genes are TRBV5-1 and TRBJ2-2; D ambiguous. The CDR3 sequence is 12 residues long. In germline, CDR1 is SGHRS, CDR2 YFSETQ. V was trimmed by 4 bases and J by 3 bases, leaving 4 bases between them. The DNA for the CDR3 is TGCGCCAGCAGCGTGGACACCGGGGAGCTGTTTTTT. It is translated as CASSVDTGELFF.

The CDR3 loop reads CASSQARGRITDTQYF. The CDR3, as DNA: TGTGCCAGCAGCCAAGCCAGGGGCAGGATCACAGATACGCAGTATTTT. The genes are TRBV3-1 (or the pseudogene TRBV3-2) and TRBJ2-3; tentatively, D is TRBD1 (6 bases). Germline assignment: CDR1 LGHDT and CDR2 YNNKEL (reference sequence). V dropped 1 base and J dropped 2 bases, with 13 bases sitting between them. The CDR3 is made up of 16 amino acids.

V gene TRBV18 combines with J gene TRBJ1-2, with unresolved D. V shed 0 bases and J shed 8 bases, with 16 bases lying between them. The CDR3 contains 15 residues. The germline CDR1 and CDR2 sequences are KGHSH and LQKENI. CDR3 bases: TGTGCCAGCTCACCACCATCCCTCACCCTTTCGGGCTACACCTTC. It translates to CASSPPSLTLSGYTF.

The V call is TRBV10-3, the J call TRBJ2-7; 10 positions match TRBD2. This CDR3 has 17 amino acids. The ends lost 0 bases at V and 5 bases at J; junction bases unmatched: 10. Germline loops: CDR1 ENHRY, CDR2 SYGVKD. CDR3 residues: CAISESASGRVTHEQYF. DNA of the CDR3: TGTGCCATCAGTGAGTCGGCTAGCGGGAGAGTTACGCACGAGCAGTACTTC.

V is TRBV11-2 and J is TRBJ2-7, with 7 bases aligning to TRBD1. Germline CDR1 SGHAT, CDR2 FQNNGV. V was clipped by 5 bases and J by 5 bases; unmatched bases: 6. The CDR3 spans 13 residues. The CDR3 DNA is TGTGCCAGCAGCACGACAGGGCTCCACGAGCAGTACTTC. Translation gives CASSTTGLHEQYF. The full variable domain, rest sourced from reference TRBV11-2 and TRBJ2-7, is EAGVAQSPRYKIIEKRQSVAFWCNPISGHATLYWYQQILGQGPKLLIQFQNNGVVDDSQLPKDRFSAERLKGVDSTLKIQPAKLEDSAVYLCASSTTGLHEQYFGPGTRLTVT.

This chain links TRBV10-3 with TRBJ2-7; D is perhaps TRBD2 (6 bases). Germline V gives CDR1 ENHRY, CDR2 SYGVKD. The CDR3 covers 16 residues. Trimming pared 7 bases from V and 2 bases from J, leaving 21 bases between. The CDR3 nucleotides are TGTGCCATCAACCCCCGGGGTCGGGAGTCTCCCTACGAGCAGTACTTC. It specifies CAINPRGRESPYEQYF.

This sequence joins TRBV24-1 and TRBJ2-1; TRBD1 matches 8 bases. V was clipped by 5 bases and J by 6 bases; unmatched bases: 5. The CDR3 has 14 residues. CDR1 and CDR2 from the germline V gene are KGHDR and SFDVKD. This CDR3 reads CATSGRGPVNEQFF. The CDR3 DNA is TGTGCCACCAGTGGCAGGGGGCCAGTCAATGAGCAGTTCTTC.

The rearrangement links TRBV6-2 or TRBV6-3 to TRBJ2-5; D gene ambiguous. V was shortened by 2 bases and J by 4 bases, with 2 bases between the two germline ends. Looked up from germline, CDR1 is MNHEY and CDR2 is SVGEGT. The CDR3 covers 11 residues. CDR3 protein: CASSYPETQYF. As DNA, the CDR3 is TGTGCCAGCAGTTACCCAGAGACCCAGTACTTC.

The chain joins TRBV20-1 to TRBJ1-2; weak D call: TRBD1 (5 bases). The CDR3 consists of 15 residues. Germline CDR1 reads DFQATT; CDR2 reads SNEGSKA (reference sequence). Trimming cost V 6 bases and J 8 bases, with 25 bases left between them. Written as DNA, the CDR3 is TGCAGTGCGAGTCCACTCGAACTGGGAGGGACGGGCTACACCTTC. Protein: CSASPLELGGTGYTF.

A few counts support this clone. The genes are TRBV18 and TRBJ2-1, with 10 bases identical to TRBD1. With V trimmed by 4 bases and J by 8 bases, 2 bases remained unmatched. The germline V gene encodes CDR1 KGHSH and CDR2 LQKENI. The CDR3 extends over 13 amino acids. The CDR3 sequence is CASSLGTGDEQFF. The CDR3 bases are TGTGCCAGCTCACTCGGGACAGGGGATGAGCAGTTCTTC.

The chain uses TRBV2 and TRBJ2-1; D gene unclear. CDR1 SNHLY and CDR2 FYNNEI come from the germline V gene. This CDR3 is 11 amino acids long. Trimming pared 7 bases from V and 7 bases from J, leaving 8 bases between. DNA for the CDR3: TGTGCCAGCACACAAGTGAATGAGCAGTTCTTC. This sequence encodes CASTQVNEQFF. The complete variable domain, with remaining parts taken from reference TRBV2 and TRBJ2-1, reads EPEVTQTPSHQVTQMGQEVILRCVPISNHLYFYWYRQILGQKVEFLVSFYNNEISEKSEIFDDQFSVERPDGSNFTLKIRSTKLEDSAMYFCASTQVNEQFFGPGTRLTVL.

This chain uses TRBV18 with TRBJ1-2, with 10 bases lining up with TRBD1. CDR1 is KGHSH and CDR2 is LQKENI in the germline V gene. The CDR3 length is 14 residues. With V trimmed by 1 base and J by 7 bases, 3 bases remained unmatched. CDR3 amino acids: CASSPRDRGSGYTF. CDR3 nucleotide sequence: TGTGCCAGCTCACCACGGGACAGGGGAAGTGGCTACACCTTC. Variable domain in full (rest from reference TRBV18 and TRBJ1-2): NAGVMQNPRHLVRRRGQEARLRCSPMKGHSHVYWYRQLPEEGLKFMVYLQKENIIDESGMPKERFSAEFPKEGPSILRIQQVVRGDSAAYFCASSPRDRGSGYTFGSGTRLTVV.

This clone was observed a handful of times. The V call is TRBV12-3 or TRBV12-4, the J call TRBJ2-2; D is ambiguous. The V end lost 2 bases, the J end lost 6 bases, and 7 bases lay between the germline ends. This CDR3 is built from 13 residues. The CDR3 nucleotides are TGTGCCAGCAGTTTATCACCAGCCGGGGAGCTGTTTTTT. It specifies CASSLSPAGELFF.

The chain carries TRBV4-1 and TRBJ2-7, with TRBD2 identical over 8 bases. In germline, CDR1 is MGHRA, CDR2 YSYEKL. J lost 0 bases, V lost 4 bases, and 5 bases had no gene match. The CDR3 is 15 amino acids. CDR3 bases: TGCGCCAGCAGCCCGGGACTAGTGAGCTCCTACGAGCAGTACTTC. Translation: CASSPGLVSSYEQYF.

The chain has TRBV6-5 and TRBJ2-1; 11 bases match TRBD2. Germline CDR1 and CDR2: MNHEY and SVGAGI. V was clipped by 6 bases and J by 6 bases; unmatched bases: 7. The CDR3 has 15 residues. This CDR3 is CASRHIAGGPNEQFF. CDR3 coding DNA: TGTGCCAGCAGACATATAGCGGGAGGGCCCAATGAGCAGTTCTTC.

This clone was detected only once. This chain uses TRBV3-1 (or the pseudogene TRBV3-2) with TRBJ1-1; D call uncertain. The V end was cut by 2 bases, the J end by 0 bases, with 4 bases between. CDR3 size: 13 residues. The germline V gene encodes CDR1 LGHDT and CDR2 YNNKEL (reference sequence). The CDR3 loop reads CASSQIMNTEAFF. The DNA of the CDR3 is TGTGCCAGCAGCCAAATAATGAACACTGAAGCTTTCTTT.

This clone was seen just once. This chain connects TRBV20-1 to TRBJ2-7, with 7 bases identical to TRBD1. Per the germline V gene, CDR1 is DFQATT and CDR2 is SNEGSKA (reference sequence). V shed 3 bases, J shed 4 bases, and the junction held 12 bases outside the gene matches. The CDR3 length is 15 residues. CDR3 sequence reads: CSASHYPGTEYEQYF. The CDR3 region has the DNA TGCAGTGCTAGTCACTACCCCGGGACAGAATACGAGCAGTACTTC.

The genes are TRBV27 and TRBJ2-7; perhaps TRBD1 as D (5 bases). Per germline, CDR1 MNHEY and CDR2 SMNVEV (reference sequence). The V gene lost 3 bases and the J gene lost 4 bases, with 10 bases spanning the gap. The CDR3 spans 13 residues. CDR3 bases: TGTGCCAGCAGTTTGGGGCAGCAATACGAGCAGTACTTC. Translation gives CASSLGQQYEQYF.

The chain links TRBV5-1 to TRBJ2-3; tentatively, D is TRBD1 (5 bases). Trimming took off 4 bases at V and 3 bases at J, with 12 bases between the two ends. From germline, CDR1 is SGHRS and CDR2 YFSETQ. The CDR3 totals 14 residues. The DNA for the CDR3 is TGCGCCAGCAGCCTAATACAGGAAACAGATACGCAGTATTTT. It yields the protein CASSLIQETDTQYF.

The genes are TRBV5-1 and TRBJ2-1; 8 bases align to TRBD2. Germline V gives CDR1 SGHRS, CDR2 YFSETQ. J was trimmed by 4 bases and V by 0 bases; bases with no gene match: 3. The CDR3 sequence is 15 residues long. CDR3 nucleotides: TGCGCCAGCAGCTTGGGAACTAGCGGTTACAATGAGCAGTTCTTC. Translation: CASSLGTSGYNEQFF.